One and the same sample provided the 17 T cell receptor beta chains below, sequenced in a study of CD8 T cells in Susac syndrome. A quantity of about 0.5 to 1 ug RNA underwent reverse transcription using random hexamers. TCRdb analysed the immunoSEQ multiplex PCR reads with MiXCR anew, one entry per CDR3 protein. In the table there are 130,000 to 150,000 distinct CDR3 sequences, roughly 95% of which are singletons. The source material was CD4+ T cells from PBMCs. The source is a human donor in good health.

Only a few counts were recorded for this clonotype. The chain employs TRBV7-2 and TRBJ2-5; D could derive from TRBD1 or TRBD2 (5 bases each). The CDR3 contains 16 residues. V lost 3 bases to trimming and J lost 2 bases, with 16 bases between them. CDR1 and CDR2 from the germline V gene are SGHTA and FQGNSA. DNA of the CDR3: TGTGCCAGCAGCTTTTCTTCGACGTGGGGGCAAGAGACCCAGTACTTC. Amino acids: CASSFSSTWGQETQYF. Looking up the rest from reference TRBV7-2 and TRBJ2-5 gives the full variable domain: GAGVSQSPSNKVTEKGKDVELRCDPISGHTALYWYRQSLGQGLEFLIYFQGNSAPDKSGLPSDRFSAERTGGSVSTLTIQRTQQEDSAVYLCASSFSSTWGQETQYFGPGTRLLVL.

V is TRBV27 and J is TRBJ2-2; 8 bases fit TRBD1. The CDR3 length is 14 residues. Trimming cost V 10 bases and J 4 bases; bases outside gene matches: 8. The germline V gene has CDR1 MNHEY and CDR2 SMNVEV (reference sequence). DNA for the CDR3: TGTGCCACTGCCGACAGGGGAGGCACCGGGGAGCTGTTTTTT. Its protein product is CATADRGGTGELFF.

This clonotype has just one count. This chain connects TRBV7-2 to TRBJ2-1, with D unresolved. V gave up 4 bases and J gave up 13 bases, with 14 bases separating them. Per the germline V gene, CDR1 is SGHTA and CDR2 is FQGNSA. The CDR3 is made up of 12 amino acids. The CDR3 DNA follows: TGTGCCAGCAGCTACTTCCAGTCCCCTCAGTTCTTC. This translates into CASSYFQSPQFF. The full variable domain, rest sourced from reference TRBV7-2 and TRBJ2-1, is GAGVSQSPSNKVTEKGKDVELRCDPISGHTALYWYRQSLGQGLEFLIYFQGNSAPDKSGLPSDRFSAERTGGSVSTLTIQRTQQEDSAVYLCASSYFQSPQFFGPGTRLTVL.

The rearrangement links TRBV10-3 to TRBJ2-7, with D possibly TRBD1 on 6 matching bases. The CDR3 consists of 12 residues. Germline V gives CDR1 ENHRY, CDR2 SYGVKD. Trimming removed 6 bases at V and 6 bases at J, with 12 bases between. The CDR3 region is CAISRDISEQYF. The CDR3 DNA reads as TGTGCCATCAGCCGGGACATAAGCGAGCAGTACTTC.

V and J are TRBV19 and TRBJ2-1; TRBD2 agrees at 10 bases. In germline, CDR1 is LNHDA, CDR2 SQIVND (reference sequence). The junction had 11 bases not matched to a gene; V was cut back by 10 bases and J by 5 bases. The CDR3 spans 15 residues. The CDR3 region has the DNA TGTGCCATTATTACCGGGACTAGCGCCGACAATGAGCAGTTCTTC. Amino acid sequence: CAIITGTSADNEQFF.

The chain is built from TRBV4-1 and TRBJ2-2; tentatively, D is TRBD1 (5 bases). Trimming shortened V by 0 bases and J by 4 bases, and 12 bases separated the two germline ends. The germline CDR1 and CDR2 sequences are MGHRA and YSYEKL. CDR3 length equals 16 residues. In DNA, the CDR3 is TGCGCCAGCAGCCAAGATATGGCAGGGATCACCGGGGAGCTGTTTTTT. Translated: CASSQDMAGITGELFF.

This clonotype was counted once. CDR3 residues: CSARDGSLYEQYF. The DNA of the CDR3 is TGCAGTGCTAGAGATGGGAGTCTATACGAGCAGTACTTC. V gene TRBV20-1 combines with J gene TRBJ2-7, with D maybe TRBD2 (5 bases). V lost 0 bases and J 4 bases, leaving 10 bases between the germline ends. Per the germline V gene, CDR1 is DFQATT and CDR2 is SNEGSKA (reference sequence). CDR3 size: 13 residues.

This clonotype was detected once. The chain recombines TRBV7-3 with TRBJ1-3; D is ambiguous. V lost 1 base, J lost 0 bases, and 10 bases lay in between. There are 16 residues in the CDR3. CDR1 is SGHTA and CDR2 is FQGTGA in the germline V gene. In DNA form, the CDR3 reads TGTGCCAGCAGCTTAATGGGCGCCCGCTCTGGAAACACCATATATTTT. It encodes CASSLMGARSGNTIYF.

The V call is TRBV29-1, the J call TRBJ2-1; a weak D match, TRBD2 (6 bases). Germline CDR1 SQVTM, CDR2 ANQGSEA. The V gene lost 6 bases and the J gene lost 4 bases, with 10 bases spanning the gap. This CDR3 region has 12 residues. CDR3 sequence (DNA): TGCAGCGTAGGGGACTTTTACAATGAGCAGTTCTTC. Its protein product is CSVGDFYNEQFF.

This clonotype was detected a few times. The rearrangement uses TRBV12-3 or TRBV12-4 and TRBJ1-2; D remains ambiguous. This CDR3 contains 13 residues. The germline V and J ends were trimmed by 3 bases and 2 bases, with 7 bases remaining between them. Here the CDR3 reads CASSLGGNYGYTF. In nucleotides, the CDR3 is TGTGCCAGCAGTTTGGGCGGAAACTATGGCTACACCTTC.

This rearrangement joins TRBV5-1 to TRBJ1-2; 9 nucleotides align to TRBD1. The germline CDR1 and CDR2 sequences are SGHRS and YFSETQ. The length of the CDR3 is 19 residues. The trim removed 3 bases at V and 4 bases at J, leaving 19 bases unmatched. CDR3 in amino acids: CASSWSTGTGLGLGYGYTF. Here the CDR3 DNA reads TGCGCCAGCAGCTGGAGTACCGGGACAGGGTTGGGACTAGGCTATGGCTACACCTTC.

V and J are TRBV13 and TRBJ2-2; weak D call: TRBD1 (5 bases). The CDR3 covers 15 residues. Germline V lookup: CDR1 PRHDT, CDR2 FYEKMQ (reference sequence). Trimming stripped 1 base from V and 3 bases from J, with 9 bases between. CDR3 sequence: CASSLEPRDTGELFF. The CDR3, as DNA: TGTGCCAGCAGCTTAGAACCCAGGGACACCGGGGAGCTGTTTTTT.

The chain joins TRBV20-1 to TRBJ2-2; D gene unclear. V lost 7 bases and J 3 bases, leaving 9 bases between the germline ends. CDR1 DFQATT and CDR2 SNEGSKA come from the germline V gene (reference sequence). The CDR3 contains 12 residues. The CDR3 region is CSVGRHTGELFF. The CDR3 DNA reads TGCAGTGTCGGCAGGCACACCGGGGAGCTGTTTTTT.

This sequence joins TRBV6-4 and TRBJ2-6; D may correspond to TRBD1 or TRBD2 (5 bases each). CDR3 length equals 16 residues. CDR1 and CDR2 (germline): MRHNA, SNTAGT. V lost 0 bases and J lost 4, with 10 bases in between. CDR3 DNA sequence: TGTGCCAGCAGTGACTCTGGGGGTTCAGGGGCCAACGTCCTGACTTTC. Translation gives CASSDSGGSGANVLTF.

This clonotype was detected once. The chain uses TRBV9 and TRBJ2-7; tentative D call: TRBD1 (6 bases). Germline CDR1 reads SGDLS; CDR2 reads YYNGEE. Trimming shortened V by 2 bases and J by 1 base, and 13 bases separated the two germline ends. The CDR3 contains 15 residues. The CDR3 sequence is CASSVSPGQSYEQYF. In nucleotides, the CDR3 is TGTGCCAGCAGCGTGAGTCCGGGACAATCCTACGAGCAGTACTTC.

This chain links TRBV9 with TRBJ2-3; 15 bases agree with TRBD2. The CDR3 has 17 amino acids. Germline-derived CDR1 and CDR2 are SGDLS and YYNGEE. V lost 3 bases and J lost 3; bases outside the gene matches: 5. The CDR3: CASSGRTSGRATDTQYF. CDR3 nucleotides: TGTGCCAGCAGCGGGCGGACTAGCGGGAGGGCAACAGATACGCAGTATTTT.

This clonotype has just one count. J is TRBJ2-1 and V is TRBV29-1, with 7 bases that match TRBD2. The CDR3 totals 14 residues. Germline V gene sequence: CDR1 SQVTM, CDR2 ANQGSEA. Trimming cost V 3 bases and J 4 bases; bases outside gene matches: 6. CDR3 bases: TGCAGCGTTGACCCAGCGGGACTATACAATGAGCAGTTCTTC. Its protein product is CSVDPAGLYNEQFF.